A single sample is the source of the 4 T cell receptor beta chains below, sequenced in a study of blood T cell repertoires in COVID-19. Assay: immunoSEQ multiplex PCR; the TCRdb copy retains only in-frame clones and omits some. The sample comprises under 200,000 clones, 70% to 90% of which are singletons, and about 5% rests with the top ten. The source material was peripheral blood. The receptor set was obtained from a woman older than 75 with acute or convalescent COVID-19.

The V and J genes are TRBV7-2 and TRBJ2-3; D ambiguous. This CDR3 region has 18 residues. Trimming removed 1 base from V and 6 bases from J, with 23 bases in between. Germline V CDR1 and CDR2: SGHTA, FQGNSA. The chain's CDR3 is CASSLVRSSLVATDTQYF. CDR3 bases: TGTGCCAGCAGCTTAGTTCGCTCCTCGCTAGTTGCCACTGATACGCAGTATTTT.

The rearrangement links TRBV18 to TRBJ1-2; 8 positions agree with TRBD1. The J segment lost 4 bases and the V segment lost 5 bases, leaving 9 bases of the junction unmatched. CDR1 is KGHSH and CDR2 is LQKENI in the germline V gene. The CDR3 totals 15 residues. The CDR3 reads CASSSGQGRIYGYTF. Here the CDR3 DNA reads TGTGCCAGCTCATCCGGACAGGGTCGGATCTATGGCTACACCTTC. Looking up the rest from reference TRBV18 and TRBJ1-2 gives the full variable domain: NAGVMQNPRHLVRRRGQEARLRCSPMKGHSHVYWYRQLPEEGLKFMVYLQKENIIDESGMPKERFSAEFPKEGPSILRIQQVVRGDSAAYFCASSSGQGRIYGYTFGSGTRLTVV.

The chain couples TRBV28 to TRBJ1-5, with TRBD1 identical over 9 bases. The junction had 6 bases not matched to a gene; V was cut back by 6 bases and J by 9 bases. CDR1 is MDHEN and CDR2 is SYDVKM in the germline V gene. The CDR3 covers 13 residues. The DNA of the CDR3 is TGTGCCAGCAGCCACAGGGGGCGTTGGCCCCAGCATTTT. Translated, it gives CASSHRGRWPQHF.

This sequence joins TRBV6-5 and TRBJ1-3, with D possibly TRBD1 on 5 matching bases. V was trimmed by 7 bases and J by 0 bases, leaving 10 bases between them. Germline-derived CDR1 and CDR2 are MNHEY and SVGAGI. CDR3 length equals 14 residues. The CDR3 nucleotides read TGTGCCAGCACCGACAGACTCTCTGGAAACACCATATATTTT. Translation: CASTDRLSGNTIYF.